This TCR beta chain was captured by sequencing in a study of CD8+ T cells in alopecia areata. Study-level results: The study found higher clonality in lesional than normal scalp, especially in alopecia totalis/universalis.

With respect to this clone: The antigen remains undetermined.

Between the trimmed V and J ends, which lost 3 bases and 7 bases, there was a span of 15 bases. The CDR3 sequence is 13 residues long. The germline gives CDR1 SQVTM, CDR2 ANQGSEA. Treatment specified: oral pan-JAK inhibitor, 5-10 mg twice daily. The sequencing template was cDNA reverse transcribed from extracted RNA. Measured with immunoSEQ multiplex PCR; TCRdb has only the in-frame clones, and not every one. The profile shows 150,000 or so clones, roughly 50% of them singletons. This sample comprised CD4+ T cells sorted from blood, obtained between weeks 55 and 65, from a patient treated with tofacitinib. The chain links TRBV29-1 to TRBJ2-5; TRBD1 might be the D (6 bases). This sequence was found in a human donor with alopecia areata. CDR3 DNA sequence: TGCAGCGTTGAGGATGCTAGGGGGTCGACCCAGTACTTC. Translation: CSVEDARGSTQYF. The full variable domain, completed using reference TRBV29-1 and TRBJ2-5, is SAVISQKPSRDICQRGTSLTIQCQVDSQVTMMFWYRQQPGQSLTLIATANQGSEATYESGFVIDKFPISRPNLTFSTLTVSNMSPEDSSIYLCSVEDARGSTQYFGPGTRLLVL.